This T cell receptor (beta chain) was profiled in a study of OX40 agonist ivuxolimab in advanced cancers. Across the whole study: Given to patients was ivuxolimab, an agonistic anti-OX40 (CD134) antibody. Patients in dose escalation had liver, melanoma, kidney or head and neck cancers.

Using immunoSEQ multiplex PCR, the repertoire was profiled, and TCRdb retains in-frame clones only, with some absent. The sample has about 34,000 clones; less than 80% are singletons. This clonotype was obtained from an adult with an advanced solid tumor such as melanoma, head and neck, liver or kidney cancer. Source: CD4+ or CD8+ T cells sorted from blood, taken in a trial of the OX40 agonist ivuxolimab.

CDR3 region: CASSPRSPSYNEQFF. CDR3 coding DNA: TGTGCCAGCAGCCCCAGGAGCCCCTCCTACAATGAGCAGTTCTTC. The chain is built from TRBV4-2 and TRBJ2-1, with D unclear. CDR1 LGHNA and CDR2 YNFKEQ come from the germline V gene. The CDR3 is 15 amino acids. Trimming stripped 4 bases from V and 0 bases from J, with 10 bases between.